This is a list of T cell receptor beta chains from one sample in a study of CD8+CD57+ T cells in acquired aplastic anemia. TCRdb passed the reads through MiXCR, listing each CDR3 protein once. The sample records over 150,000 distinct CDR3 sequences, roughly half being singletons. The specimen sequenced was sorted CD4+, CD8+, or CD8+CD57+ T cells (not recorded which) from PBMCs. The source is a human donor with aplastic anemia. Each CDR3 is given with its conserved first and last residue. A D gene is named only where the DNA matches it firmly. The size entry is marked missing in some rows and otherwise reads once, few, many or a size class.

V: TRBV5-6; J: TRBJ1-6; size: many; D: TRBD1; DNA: TGTGCCAGCAGCGGAACTCGGGACAGGGGCTCTTATTCACCCCTCCACTTT; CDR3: CASSGTRDRGSYSPLHF
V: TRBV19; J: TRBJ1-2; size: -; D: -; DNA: TGTGCCAGTAGTATTGAGCGGGCAGAGGCTGGCTACACCTTC; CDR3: CASSIERAEAGYTF
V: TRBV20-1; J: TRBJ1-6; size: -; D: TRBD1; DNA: TGCAGTGCTAGAGTGATAGGTGGGACAGGCAATTCACCCCTCCACTTT; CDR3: CSARVIGGTGNSPLHF
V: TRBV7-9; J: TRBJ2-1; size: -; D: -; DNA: TGTGCCAGCAGCCTCCAGGGTTGGGAGCAGTTCTTC; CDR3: CASSLQGWEQFF
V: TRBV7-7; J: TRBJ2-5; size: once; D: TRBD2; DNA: TGTGCCAGCAGCCCGACGGGGGGGCAGAGAGAGACCCAGTACTTC; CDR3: CASSPTGGQRETQYF
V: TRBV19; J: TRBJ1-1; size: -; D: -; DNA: TGTGCCACCTTCCCGGCTGGTTACAGCGGCCTGAACACTGAAGCTTTCTTT; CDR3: CATFPAGYSGLNTEAFF
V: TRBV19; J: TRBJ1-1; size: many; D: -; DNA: TGTGCCAGTAGTATGACAGCTGAAGCTTTCTTT; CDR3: CASSMTAEAFF
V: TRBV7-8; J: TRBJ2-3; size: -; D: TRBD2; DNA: TGTGCCAGCAACCCAAGGAATGGACTAGCGGGCACAGATACGCAGTATTTT; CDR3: CASNPRNGLAGTDTQYF
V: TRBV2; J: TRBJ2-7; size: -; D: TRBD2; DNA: TGTGCCAGCAGCGTTAGCGGGAGTCACTACGAGCAGTACTTC; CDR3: CASSVSGSHYEQYF
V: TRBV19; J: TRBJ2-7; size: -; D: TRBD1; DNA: TGTGCCAGTACCTCACTACAGGGGGCGTCCTACGAGCAGTACTTC; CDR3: CASTSLQGASYEQYF
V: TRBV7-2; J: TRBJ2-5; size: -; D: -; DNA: TGTGCCAGCAGCTTAGCGGCGGGAAGCTACGAGACCCAGTACTTC; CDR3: CASSLAAGSYETQYF
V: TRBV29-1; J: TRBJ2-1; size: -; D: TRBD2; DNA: TGCAGCGTTGCCCTAGCGGGAGGGTACAATGAGCAGTTCTTC; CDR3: CSVALAGGYNEQFF
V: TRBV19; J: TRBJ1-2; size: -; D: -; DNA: TGCGCCAGTAGTTCTTCGGGACTCGGCTACACCTTC; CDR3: CASSSSGLGYTF
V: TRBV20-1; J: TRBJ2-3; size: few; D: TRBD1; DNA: TGCAGTGCTAGAGATGGGACAGCAGACGGAGATACGCAGTATTTT; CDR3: CSARDGTADGDTQYF
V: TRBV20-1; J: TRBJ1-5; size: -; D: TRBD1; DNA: TGCAGTGCTAGAGCAGGGGGCTCCAATCAGCCCCAGCATTTT; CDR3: CSARAGGSNQPQHF
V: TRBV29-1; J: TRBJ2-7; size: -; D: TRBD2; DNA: TGCAGCGTGTCCGGGACTATCCTTTACGAGCAGTACTTC; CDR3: CSVSGTILYEQYF
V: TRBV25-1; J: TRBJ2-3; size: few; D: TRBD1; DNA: TGTGCCAGCAGTGAAAACAGACAGGGTTGGAGCACAGATACGCAGTATTTT; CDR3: CASSENRQGWSTDTQYF
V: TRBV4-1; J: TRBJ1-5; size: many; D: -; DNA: TGCGCCAGCAGCCTTAGACAGGCTAGCAATCAGCCCCAGCATTTT; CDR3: CASSLRQASNQPQHF
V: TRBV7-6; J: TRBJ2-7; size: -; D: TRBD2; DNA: TGTGCCAGCAGCTTAGGAGTTGCGGGAGAGGGCGAGCAGTACTTC; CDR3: CASSLGVAGEGEQYF
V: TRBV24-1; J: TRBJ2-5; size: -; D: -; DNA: TGTGCCACCAGTGGGAGCTACCAAGGCGAGACCCAGTACTTC; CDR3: CATSGSYQGETQYF
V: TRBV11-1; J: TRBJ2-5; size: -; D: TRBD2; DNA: TGTGCCAGCAGCCATTGGACTAGCGGGGAGCACGAGACCCAGTACTTC; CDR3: CASSHWTSGEHETQYF
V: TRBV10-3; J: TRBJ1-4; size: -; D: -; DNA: TGTGCCATCAGTGAGTTTGTACAGGGCCACCGGGGGAATGAAAAACTGTTTTTT; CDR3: CAISEFVQGHRGNEKLFF
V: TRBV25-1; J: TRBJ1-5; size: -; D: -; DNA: TGTGCCAGCTATGATGGGTATAGCAATCAGCCCCAGCATTTT; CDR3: CASYDGYSNQPQHF
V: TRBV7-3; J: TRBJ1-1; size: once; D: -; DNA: TGTGCCAGCAGCTTAATAGTAGGCCCAAGAGGTGGTGCAGCTTTCTTT; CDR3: CASSLIVGPRGGAAFF
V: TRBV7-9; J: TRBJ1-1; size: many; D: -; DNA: TGTGCCAGCAGCTTAGGAGGAGTGGGCACTGAAGCTTTCTTT; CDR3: CASSLGGVGTEAFF
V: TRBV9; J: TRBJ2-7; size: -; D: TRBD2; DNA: TGTGCCAGCAGCGTAGGAGGCGGGAGCCCCTACGAGCAGTACTTC; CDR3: CASSVGGGSPYEQYF
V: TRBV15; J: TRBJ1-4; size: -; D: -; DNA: TGTGCCACCAGCAGAGATAATGAAAAACTGTTTTTT; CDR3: CATSRDNEKLFF
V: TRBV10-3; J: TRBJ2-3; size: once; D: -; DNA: TGTGCCATCAATACGAACACAGATACGCAGTATTTT; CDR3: CAINTNTDTQYF
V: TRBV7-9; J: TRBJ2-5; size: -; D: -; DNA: TGTGCCAGCAGCTTAATCGGGTCCCCACAAGAGACCCAGTACTTC; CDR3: CASSLIGSPQETQYF
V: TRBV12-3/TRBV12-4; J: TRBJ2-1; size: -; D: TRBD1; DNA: TGTGCCAGCAGTTTACCCAAGCGGGACAGGGCTAGGGGGAGCTACAATGAGCAGTTCTTC; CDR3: CASSLPKRDRARGSYNEQFF
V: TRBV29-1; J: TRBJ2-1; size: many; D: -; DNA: TGCAGCGTTGATTGGGGAGGTGAGCAGTTCTTC; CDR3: CSVDWGGEQFF
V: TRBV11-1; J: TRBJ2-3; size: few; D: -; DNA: TGTGCCAGCAGCCCCCCCCTAGGTCTCTCGTCAGATACGCAGTATTTT; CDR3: CASSPPLGLSSDTQYF
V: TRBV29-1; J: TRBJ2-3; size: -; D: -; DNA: TGCAGCGTTTCGACCAAAGGTCTAAGCACAGATACGCAGTATTTT; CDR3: CSVSTKGLSTDTQYF